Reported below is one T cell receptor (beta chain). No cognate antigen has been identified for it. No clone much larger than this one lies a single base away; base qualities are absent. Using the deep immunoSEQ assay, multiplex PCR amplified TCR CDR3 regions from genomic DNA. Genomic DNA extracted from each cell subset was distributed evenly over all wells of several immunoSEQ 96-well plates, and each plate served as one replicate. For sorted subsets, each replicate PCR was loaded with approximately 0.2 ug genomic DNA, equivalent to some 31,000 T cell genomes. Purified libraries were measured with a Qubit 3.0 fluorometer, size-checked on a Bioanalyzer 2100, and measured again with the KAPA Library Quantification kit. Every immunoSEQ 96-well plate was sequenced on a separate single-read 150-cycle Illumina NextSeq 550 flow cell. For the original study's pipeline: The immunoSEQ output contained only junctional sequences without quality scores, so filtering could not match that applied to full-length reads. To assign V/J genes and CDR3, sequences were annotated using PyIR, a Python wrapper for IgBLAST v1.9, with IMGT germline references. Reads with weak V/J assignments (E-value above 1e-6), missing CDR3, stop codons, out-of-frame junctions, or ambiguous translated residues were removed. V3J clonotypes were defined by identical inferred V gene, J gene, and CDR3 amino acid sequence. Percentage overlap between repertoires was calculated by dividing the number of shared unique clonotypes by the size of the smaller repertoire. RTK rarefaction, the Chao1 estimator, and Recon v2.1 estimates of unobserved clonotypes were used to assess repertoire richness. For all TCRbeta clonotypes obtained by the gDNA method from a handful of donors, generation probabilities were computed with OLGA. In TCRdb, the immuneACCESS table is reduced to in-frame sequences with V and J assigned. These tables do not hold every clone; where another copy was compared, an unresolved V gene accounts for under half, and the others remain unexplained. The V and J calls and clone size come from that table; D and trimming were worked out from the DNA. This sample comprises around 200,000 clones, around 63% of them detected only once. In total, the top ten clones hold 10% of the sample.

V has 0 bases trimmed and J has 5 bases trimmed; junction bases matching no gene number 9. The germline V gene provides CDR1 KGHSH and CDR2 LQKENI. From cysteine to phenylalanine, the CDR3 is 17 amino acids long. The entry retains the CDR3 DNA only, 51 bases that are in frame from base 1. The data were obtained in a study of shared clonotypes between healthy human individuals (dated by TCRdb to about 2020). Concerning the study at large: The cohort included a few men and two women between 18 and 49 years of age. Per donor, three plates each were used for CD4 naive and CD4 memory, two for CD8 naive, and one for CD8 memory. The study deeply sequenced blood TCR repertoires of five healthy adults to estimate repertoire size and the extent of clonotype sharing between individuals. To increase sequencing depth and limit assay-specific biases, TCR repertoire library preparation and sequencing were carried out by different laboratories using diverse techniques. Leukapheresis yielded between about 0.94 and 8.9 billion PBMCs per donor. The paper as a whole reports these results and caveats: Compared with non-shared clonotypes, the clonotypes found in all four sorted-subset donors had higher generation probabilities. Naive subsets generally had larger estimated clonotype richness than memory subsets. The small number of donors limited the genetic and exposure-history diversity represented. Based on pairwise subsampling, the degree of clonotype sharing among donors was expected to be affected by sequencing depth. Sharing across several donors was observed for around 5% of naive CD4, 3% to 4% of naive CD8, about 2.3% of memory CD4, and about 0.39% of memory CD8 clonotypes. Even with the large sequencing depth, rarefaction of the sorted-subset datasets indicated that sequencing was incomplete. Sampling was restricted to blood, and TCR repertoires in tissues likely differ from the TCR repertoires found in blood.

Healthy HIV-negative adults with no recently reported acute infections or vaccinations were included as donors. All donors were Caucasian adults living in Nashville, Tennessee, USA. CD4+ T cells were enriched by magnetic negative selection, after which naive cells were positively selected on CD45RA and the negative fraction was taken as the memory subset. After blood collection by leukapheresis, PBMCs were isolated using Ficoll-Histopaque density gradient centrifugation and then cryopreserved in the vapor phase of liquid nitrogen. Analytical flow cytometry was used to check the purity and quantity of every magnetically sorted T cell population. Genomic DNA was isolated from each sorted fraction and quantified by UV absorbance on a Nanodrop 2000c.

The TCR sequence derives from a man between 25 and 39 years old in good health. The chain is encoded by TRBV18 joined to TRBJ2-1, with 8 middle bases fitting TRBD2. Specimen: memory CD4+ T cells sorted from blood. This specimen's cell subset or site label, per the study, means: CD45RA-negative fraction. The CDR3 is CASSPPGSGISNNEQFF. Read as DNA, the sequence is TGTGCCAGCTCACCACCGGGTAGCGGGATATCCAACAATGAGCAGTTCTTC.